The 21 T cell receptor beta chains reported below all come from one sample, sequenced in a study of PD-L1 blockade in urothelial cancer. Regarding time point: peripheral blood 6 weeks after treatment start. Some clones are missing from TCRdb's copy, which holds only in-frame ones; the method was immunoSEQ multiplex PCR. The data contain approximately 110,000 clones, 91% of them seen just once; the ten biggest clones take up under 5%. This specimen was PBMCs, taken around atezolizumab (anti-PD-L1) treatment. The source of these receptors is a man between 60 and 75 years old with urothelial cancer.

The chain uses TRBV6-1 and TRBJ2-7; possibly TRBD1 for D (5 bases). This CDR3 has 13 amino acids. Between the trimmed V and J ends, which lost 10 bases and 0 bases, there was a span of 13 bases. The germline V gene encodes CDR1 MNHNS and CDR2 SASEGT. This CDR3 is CAISQDHSYEQYF. The CDR3 DNA sequence: TGTGCCATCTCACAGGACCACTCCTACGAGCAGTACTTC.

The chain has TRBV7-2 and TRBJ2-7; possible D gene TRBD2, 6 bases. V was pared by 5 bases and J by 4 bases, with 18 bases between. Germline V gene sequence: CDR1 SGHTA, CDR2 FQGNSA. The CDR3 loop spans 15 amino acids. The CDR3 here is CASSPRNGGVYEQYF. The CDR3 DNA sequence: TGTGCCAGCAGCCCAAGGAACGGCGGGGTTTACGAGCAGTACTTC.

This chain uses TRBV7-3 with TRBJ2-7, with D hard to call. The V gene lost 5 bases and the J gene lost 2 bases, with 16 bases spanning the gap. The V gene's germline CDR1 is SGHTA and CDR2 FQGTGA. The CDR3 runs to 15 residues. The CDR3 is CASSESASHPYEQYF. The CDR3 DNA follows: TGTGCCAGCAGCGAGTCAGCGAGTCACCCCTACGAGCAGTACTTC.

This chain links TRBV30 with TRBJ2-7; the D is unclear. Germline CDR1 is GTSNPN and CDR2 is SVGIG (reference sequence). This CDR3 contains 13 residues. Between the trimmed V and J ends, which lost 0 bases and 2 bases, there was a span of 8 bases. CDR3 nucleotide sequence: TGTGCCTGGAGTGTAGAGAATACCTACGAGCAGTACTTC. Translating it yields CAWSVENTYEQYF.

This clone showed up just a few times. The rearrangement links TRBV6-1 to TRBJ1-2; 7 positions agree with TRBD1. The CDR3 is 14 residues long. The V and J ends lost 6 bases and 4 bases, in that order; junction bases with no gene match: 8. Germline CDR1 reads MNHNS; CDR2 reads SASEGT. The CDR3 DNA follows: TGTGCCAGCAGACCGGGAGGGGGCTTCTATGGCTACACCTTC. Amino acids: CASRPGGGFYGYTF.

The V and J genes are TRBV9 and TRBJ2-2; TRBD1 might be the D (6 bases). V lost 1 base to trimming and J lost 6 bases, with 16 bases between them. CDR3 length: 16 residues. From germline, CDR1 is SGDLS and CDR2 YYNGEE. The CDR3 region has the DNA TGTGCCAGCAGCGTATTAGATGAGGGGGTCGCCGGGGAGCTGTTTTTT. Translated: CASSVLDEGVAGELFF.

The chain employs TRBV9 and TRBJ2-2, with 8 bases that match TRBD2. This CDR3 spans 16 amino acids. The germline gives CDR1 SGDLS, CDR2 YYNGEE. Trimming removed 3 bases from V and 3 bases from J; junction bases left unmatched: 7. In DNA, the CDR3 is TGTGCCAGCAGCGCCCCGGGACTAGTGGACACCGGGGAGCTGTTTTTT. Encoded protein: CASSAPGLVDTGELFF.

The chain uses TRBV9 and TRBJ2-5, with 9 bases identical to TRBD2. Germline assignment: CDR1 SGDLS and CDR2 YYNGEE. J was trimmed by 5 bases and V by 0 bases; bases with no gene match: 8. CDR3 size: 16 residues. In nucleotides, the CDR3 is TGTGCCAGCAGCGTAGGTTTAGCGGGAGAGGGGGAGACCCAGTACTTC. This codes for CASSVGLAGEGETQYF.

The V and J genes are TRBV11-2 and TRBJ1-1; no clear D. The germline CDR1 and CDR2 sequences are SGHAT and FQNNGV. V gave up 1 base and J gave up 1 base, with 7 bases separating them. The CDR3 extends over 14 amino acids. As DNA, the CDR3 is TGTGCCAGCAGCTTAGTTCGAGGGAACACTGAAGCTTTCTTT. It translates to CASSLVRGNTEAFF.

The chain joins TRBV28 to TRBJ2-1, with 9 bases aligning to TRBD1. Trimming took 7 bases from V and 6 from J; bases not matched to a gene: 4. Germline CDR1 and CDR2: MDHEN and SYDVKM. The CDR3 has 13 amino acids. The CDR3 DNA sequence: TGTGCCAGCATTGAGACAGGGGGCAATGAGCAGTTCTTC. It is translated as CASIETGGNEQFF.

This clone occurred once. This CDR3 is CASSEDRDGYTF. In DNA, the CDR3 is TGTGCCAGCTCTGAAGACAGGGATGGCTACACCTTC. The chain employs TRBV18 and TRBJ1-2; 7 bases agree with TRBD1. The germline V gene has CDR1 KGHSH and CDR2 LQKENI. The length of the CDR3 is 12 residues. J gave up 6 bases and V 6 bases, and 4 bases lay outside the gene matches.

This sequence joins TRBV2 and TRBJ2-2; perhaps TRBD2 as D (5 bases). Germline-derived CDR1 and CDR2 are SNHLY and FYNNEI. The CDR3 covers 13 residues. Between the trimmed V and J ends, which lost 8 bases and 2 bases, there was a span of 9 bases. Written as DNA, the CDR3 is TGTGCCAGCGTTCGGGGTAACACCGGGGAGCTGTTTTTT. This gives the protein CASVRGNTGELFF.

J is TRBJ2-5 and V is TRBV7-6; 7 bases map to TRBD2. The germline V gene encodes CDR1 SGHVS and CDR2 FNYEAQ. The CDR3 extends over 13 amino acids. With 6 bases clipped from V and 2 bases from J, the junction kept 3 bases outside the gene matches. The CDR3 DNA is TGTGCCAGCAGAAGGGGACTACAAGAGACCCAGTACTTC. Its protein is CASRRGLQETQYF.

This chain links TRBV5-5 with TRBJ2-1, with unresolved D. The V gene's germline CDR1 is SGHKS and CDR2 YYEKEE (reference sequence). The CDR3 spans 12 residues. V was clipped by 0 bases and J by 9 bases, with 7 bases between them. CDR3 in amino acids: CASSLDYFEQFF. The CDR3 DNA reads TGTGCCAGCAGCTTGGATTACTTTGAGCAGTTCTTC. The whole variable domain, filled in from reference TRBV5-5 and TRBJ2-1, reads DAGVTQSPTHLIKTRGQQVTLRCSPISGHKSVSWYQQVLGQGPQFIFQYYEKEERGRGNFPDRFSARQFPNYSSELNVNALLLGDSALYLCASSLDYFEQFFGPGTRLTVL.

In its sample, this clone was seen once. The rearrangement links TRBV14 to TRBJ2-7, with a weak D call TRBD2 (5 bases). V was trimmed by 2 bases and J by 4 bases, leaving 15 bases between them. Germline V lookup: CDR1 SGHDN, CDR2 FVKESK. This CDR3 contains 15 residues. In DNA form, the CDR3 reads TGTGCCAGCAGCCAACACGGGGAATGGACTTACGAGCAGTACTTC. Its protein is CASSQHGEWTYEQYF.

The chain carries TRBV30 and TRBJ1-5, with no clear D. The CDR3 sequence is 15 residues long. V lost 0 bases, J lost 7 bases, and 16 bases lay in between. Germline loops: CDR1 GTSNPN, CDR2 SVGIG (reference sequence). CDR3 protein: CAWSVRGGVRQPQHF. The CDR3, as DNA: TGTGCCTGGAGTGTACGGGGTGGGGTTCGGCAGCCCCAGCATTTT.

This chain joins TRBV6-5 and TRBJ1-2; tentative D call: TRBD1 (6 bases). Germline V gene data show CDR1 as MNHEY and CDR2 as SVGAGI. The CDR3 sequence is 14 residues long. Trimming left V 6 bases short and J 8 bases short, with 19 bases between. The CDR3 loop reads CASRLNRAPIGYTF. The DNA of the CDR3 is TGTGCCAGCAGACTAAACAGGGCTCCTATCGGCTACACCTTC.

The chain combines TRBV7-2 with TRBJ2-7; D is perhaps TRBD2 (6 bases). This CDR3 contains 17 residues. V was clipped by 5 bases and J by 6 bases, with 26 bases between them. The germline V gene has CDR1 SGHTA and CDR2 FQGNSA. The CDR3 reads CASSHRVGVAARGEQYF. The CDR3 nucleotides are TGTGCCAGCAGCCATAGGGTCGGAGTAGCGGCAAGGGGCGAGCAGTACTTC.

The CDR3 protein is CASSYRGSILDTIYF. The CDR3 DNA reads as TGTGCCAGCAGTTACCGCGGCAGCATCTTGGACACCATATATTTT. The chain joins TRBV6-5 to TRBJ1-3; no clear D gene. The V gene's germline CDR1 is MNHEY and CDR2 SVGAGI. The CDR3 extends over 15 amino acids. V shed 2 bases and J shed 8 bases, with 16 bases lying between them.

This chain links TRBV29-1 with TRBJ2-3; TRBD1 is a possible D gene (5 bases). This CDR3 has 14 amino acids. Trimming took off 7 bases at V and 3 bases at J, with 17 bases between the two ends. Per germline, CDR1 SQVTM and CDR2 ANQGSEA. CDR3 DNA sequence: TGCAGCGCCACGGCCAGGGCCGGGACAGATACGCAGTATTTT. This sequence encodes CSATARAGTDTQYF.

The chain couples TRBV7-3 to TRBJ2-1; TRBD2 matches at 8 bases. CDR1 SGHTA and CDR2 FQGTGA come from the germline V gene. The J segment lost 5 bases and the V segment lost 2 bases, leaving 2 bases of the junction unmatched. The CDR3 is 14 amino acids. CDR3 in amino acids: CASSLGAGDNEQFF. DNA for the CDR3: TGTGCCAGCAGCTTAGGAGCGGGGGACAATGAGCAGTTCTTC.